Given below is one T cell receptor (beta chain) in context. The sample originates from a study of regulatory T cells in long-lasting Graves disease. This CDR3 has 13 residues. V was clipped by 4 bases and J by 6 bases, with 12 bases between them. Germline CDR1 reads LGHDT; CDR2 reads YNNKEL (reference sequence). Library construction for TCR beta used iRepertoire HTBI primers and Arm-PCR of CDR3 regions. TCRdb passed the multiplex PCR reads through MiXCR, listing each CDR3 protein once. The repertoire holds approximately 350,000 distinct CDR3 sequences, with around 17% as singletons. Time point reported: newly diagnosed GD, antithyroid drugs for less than 3 months. From PBMCs, RNA was extracted and then used to make the TCR library. The same data also contributed to another study, on T cells in Graves' hyperthyroidism and ophthalmopathy. That publication notes: For the diagnoses, clinical symptoms, serum thyroxine and TRAb, thyroid ultrasound and orbital computed tomography were used. Patients with ophthalmopathy were separated from those with stable hyperthyroidism by a 13 V-J model.

This chain joins TRBV3-1 and TRBJ1-1, with D uncertain. This receptor was identified in a man aged 35 to 55 with Graves disease. The material sequenced was peripheral blood mononuclear cells (PBMCs), taken at new diagnosis, from a patient treated with antithyroid drugs. The CDR3 DNA reads TGTGCCAGCAGCCGAGGCCAGGTCGCTGAAGCTTTCTTT. Protein product: CASSRGQVAEAFF.